This T cell receptor (beta chain) was recovered during a study of blood T cell repertoires in COVID-19. Using immunoSEQ multiplex PCR, the repertoire was profiled, and TCRdb retains in-frame clones only, with some absent. The table lists 250,000 to 300,000 clones, approximately 86% of them singletons. Between the trimmed V and J ends, which lost 3 bases and 0 bases, there was a span of 8 bases. The CDR3 has 14 amino acids. The germline V gene encodes CDR1 ENHRY and CDR2 SYGVKD. This clone has only a few counts. This sequence joins TRBV10-3 and TRBJ1-1, with a weak D call TRBD1 (5 bases). What was sequenced was peripheral blood. This TCR was recovered from a woman aged 70-85 years with COVID-19, enrolled during active disease. CDR3 DNA sequence: TGTGCCATCAGTGAAAGGGGTTTGAACACTGAAGCTTTCTTT. It encodes CAISERGLNTEAFF.